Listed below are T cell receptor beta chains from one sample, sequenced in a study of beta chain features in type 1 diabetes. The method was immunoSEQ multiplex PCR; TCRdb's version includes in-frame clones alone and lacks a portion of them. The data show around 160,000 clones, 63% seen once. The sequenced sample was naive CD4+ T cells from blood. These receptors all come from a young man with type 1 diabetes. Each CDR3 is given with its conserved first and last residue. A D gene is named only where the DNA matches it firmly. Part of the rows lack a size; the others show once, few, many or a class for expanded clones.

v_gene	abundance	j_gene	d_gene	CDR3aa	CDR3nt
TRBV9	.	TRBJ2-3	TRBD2	CASSLSGGPTDTQYF	TGTGCCAGCAGCCTTAGCGGGGGGCCCACAGATACGCAGTATTTT
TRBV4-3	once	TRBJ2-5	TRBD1	CASSHNRGQETQYF	TGCGCCAGCAGCCATAACAGGGGGCAAGAGACCCAGTACTTC
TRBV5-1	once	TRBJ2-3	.	CASTQGTSYTDTQYF	TGCGCCAGCACCCAAGGAACATCCTACACAGATACGCAGTATTTT
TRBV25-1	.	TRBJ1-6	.	CASSESYNSPLHF	TGTGCCAGCAGTGAGTCCTATAATTCACCCCTCCACTTT
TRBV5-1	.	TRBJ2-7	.	CASSQTEYEQYF	TGCGCCAGCAGCCAGACAGAGTACGAGCAGTACTTC
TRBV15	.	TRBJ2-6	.	CATSNGRAQAGANVLTF	TGTGCCACCAGCAACGGCAGGGCCCAAGCTGGGGCCAACGTCCTGACTTTC
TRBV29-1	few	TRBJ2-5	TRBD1	CSVSGQGWKTQYF	TGCAGCGTTTCGGGACAGGGGTGGAAGACCCAGTACTTC
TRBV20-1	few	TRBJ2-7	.	CSVRVVYEQYF	TGCAGTGTTAGGGTGGTCTACGAGCAGTACTTC
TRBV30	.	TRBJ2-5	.	CAWSPRVQETQYF	TGTGCCTGGAGTCCGCGGGTACAAGAGACCCAGTACTTC
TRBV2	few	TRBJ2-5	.	CASSELLVEETQYF	TGTGCCAGCAGTGAGTTGCTAGTGGAGGAGACCCAGTACTTC
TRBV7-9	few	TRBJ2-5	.	CASSLAAPLGETQYF	TGTGCCAGCAGCTTAGCGGCCCCTTTGGGGGAGACCCAGTACTTC
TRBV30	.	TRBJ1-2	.	CAWSVEGGYGYTF	TGTGCCTGGAGTGTCGAGGGTGGCTATGGCTACACCTTC
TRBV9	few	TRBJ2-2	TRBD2	CASSRLADTNTGELFF	TGTGCCAGCAGCAGACTAGCGGATACGAACACCGGGGAGCTGTTTTTT
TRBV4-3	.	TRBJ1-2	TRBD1	CASSPFGTGGFLYGYTF	TGCGCCAGCAGCCCCTTTGGGACAGGGGGTTTTTTGTATGGCTACACCTTC
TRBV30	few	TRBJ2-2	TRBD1	CAWSGRQGYTGELFF	TGTGCCTGGAGCGGGCGACAGGGGTACACCGGGGAGCTGTTTTTT
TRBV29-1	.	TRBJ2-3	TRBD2	CSVFRVAGAEGDTQYF	TGCAGCGTTTTCAGAGTAGCGGGGGCGGAGGGAGATACGCAGTATTTT
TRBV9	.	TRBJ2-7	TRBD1	CASSVVGTGAEQYF	TGTGCCAGCAGCGTAGTCGGGACAGGGGCCGAGCAGTACTTC
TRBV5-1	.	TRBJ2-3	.	CASSWLWTTDTQYF	TGCGCCAGCAGCTGGCTCTGGACCACAGATACGCAGTATTTT
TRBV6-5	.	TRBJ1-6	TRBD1	CASRQGLDSPLHF	TGTGCCAGCAGACAGGGGCTCGATTCACCCCTCCACTTT